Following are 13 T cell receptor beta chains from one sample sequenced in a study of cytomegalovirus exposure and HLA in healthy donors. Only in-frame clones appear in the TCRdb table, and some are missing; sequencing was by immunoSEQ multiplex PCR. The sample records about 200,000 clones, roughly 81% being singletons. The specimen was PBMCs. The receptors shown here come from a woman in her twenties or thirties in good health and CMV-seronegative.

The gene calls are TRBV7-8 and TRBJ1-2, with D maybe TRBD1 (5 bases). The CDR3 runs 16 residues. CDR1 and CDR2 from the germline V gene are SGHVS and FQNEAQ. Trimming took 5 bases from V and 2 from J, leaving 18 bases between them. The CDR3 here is CASSPYRLGSNYGYTF. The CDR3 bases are TGTGCCAGCAGCCCATACAGGTTGGGCTCAAACTATGGCTACACCTTC.

The DNA for the CDR3 is TGTGCCAGCAGTGAAGCGGTCTATTATCAGCAGTACTTC. As protein: CASSEAVYYQQYF. This chain links TRBV6-1 with TRBJ2-7; D gene unclear. CDR3 length equals 13 residues. The germline CDR1 and CDR2 sequences are MNHNS and SASEGT. Trimming removed 0 bases from V and 8 bases from J, with 11 bases in between.

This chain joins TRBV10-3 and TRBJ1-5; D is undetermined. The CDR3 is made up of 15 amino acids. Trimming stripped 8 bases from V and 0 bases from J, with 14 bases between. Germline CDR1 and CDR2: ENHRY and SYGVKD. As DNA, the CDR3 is TGTGCCATCCAAAGCGGCACCACTAGCAATCAGCCCCAGCATTTT. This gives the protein CAIQSGTTSNQPQHF.

The CDR3 DNA follows: TGTGCCAGCAGCAAAAGGAGGGGGGGCTATGGCTACACCTTC. Its protein is CASSKRRGGYGYTF. This sequence joins TRBV21-1 and TRBJ1-2. TRBV21-1 represents a pseudogene. This CDR3 spans 14 amino acids.

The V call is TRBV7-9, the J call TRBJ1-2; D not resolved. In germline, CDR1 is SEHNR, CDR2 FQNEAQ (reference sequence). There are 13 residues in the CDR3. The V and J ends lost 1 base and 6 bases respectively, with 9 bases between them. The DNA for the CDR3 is TGTGCCAGCAGCTTAGGGCCCCTCGATGGCTACACCTTC. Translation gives CASSLGPLDGYTF.

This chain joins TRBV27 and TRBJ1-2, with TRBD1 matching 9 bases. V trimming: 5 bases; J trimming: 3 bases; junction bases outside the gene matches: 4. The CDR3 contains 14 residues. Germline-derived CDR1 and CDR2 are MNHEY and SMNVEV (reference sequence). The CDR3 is CASSRGTGYYGYTF. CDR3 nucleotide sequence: TGTGCCAGCAGTCGTGGGACAGGGTACTATGGCTACACCTTC.

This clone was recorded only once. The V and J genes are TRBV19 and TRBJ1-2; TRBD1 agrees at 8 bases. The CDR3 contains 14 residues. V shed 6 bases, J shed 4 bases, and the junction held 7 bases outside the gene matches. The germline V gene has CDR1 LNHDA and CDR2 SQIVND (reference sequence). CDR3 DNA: TGTGCCAGTAGCGGTCCGGGACAGGTCTATGGCTACACCTTC. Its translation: CASSGPGQVYGYTF.

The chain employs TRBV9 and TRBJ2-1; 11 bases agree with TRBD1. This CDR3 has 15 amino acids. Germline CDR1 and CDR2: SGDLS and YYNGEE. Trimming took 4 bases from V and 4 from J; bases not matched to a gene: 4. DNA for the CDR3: TGTGCCAGCAGCCTGGGACAGGGGGAGTACAATGAGCAGTTCTTC. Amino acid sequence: CASSLGQGEYNEQFF.

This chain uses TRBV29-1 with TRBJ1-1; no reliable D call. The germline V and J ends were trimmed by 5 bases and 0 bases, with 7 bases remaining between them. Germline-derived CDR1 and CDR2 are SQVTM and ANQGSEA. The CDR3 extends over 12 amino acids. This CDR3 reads CSVRQVNTEAFF. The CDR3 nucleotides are TGCAGCGTTCGACAAGTGAACACTGAAGCTTTCTTT. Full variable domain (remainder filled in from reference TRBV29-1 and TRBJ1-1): SAVISQKPSRDICQRGTSLTIQCQVDSQVTMMFWYRQQPGQSLTLIATANQGSEATYESGFVIDKFPISRPNLTFSTLTVSNMSPEDSSIYLCSVRQVNTEAFFGQGTRLTVV.

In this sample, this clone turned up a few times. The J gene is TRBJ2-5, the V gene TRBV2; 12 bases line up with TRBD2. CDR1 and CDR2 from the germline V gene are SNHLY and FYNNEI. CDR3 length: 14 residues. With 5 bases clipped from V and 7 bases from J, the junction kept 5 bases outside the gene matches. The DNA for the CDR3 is TGTGCCAGCAGTTGGACTAGCGGGACCCGGACCCAGTACTTC. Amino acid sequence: CASSWTSGTRTQYF.

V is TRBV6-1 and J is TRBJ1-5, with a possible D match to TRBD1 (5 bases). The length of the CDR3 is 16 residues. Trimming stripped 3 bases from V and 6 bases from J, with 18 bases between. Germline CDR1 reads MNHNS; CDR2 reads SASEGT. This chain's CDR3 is CASSDGGLGVSQPQHF. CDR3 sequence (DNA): TGTGCCAGCAGTGATGGGGGACTCGGTGTAAGTCAGCCCCAGCATTTT.

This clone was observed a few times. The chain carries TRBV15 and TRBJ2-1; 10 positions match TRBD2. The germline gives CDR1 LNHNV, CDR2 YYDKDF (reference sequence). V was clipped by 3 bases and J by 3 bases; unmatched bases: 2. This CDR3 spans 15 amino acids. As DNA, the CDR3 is TGTGCCACCAGCAGCGGACTAGCGGACTACAATGAGCAGTTCTTC. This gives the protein CATSSGLADYNEQFF.

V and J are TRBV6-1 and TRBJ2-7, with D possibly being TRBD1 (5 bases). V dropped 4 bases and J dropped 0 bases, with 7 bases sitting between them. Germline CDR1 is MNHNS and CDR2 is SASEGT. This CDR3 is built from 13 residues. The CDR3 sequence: CASSGQSSYEQYF. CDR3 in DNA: TGTGCCAGCAGTGGACAGAGCTCCTACGAGCAGTACTTC.